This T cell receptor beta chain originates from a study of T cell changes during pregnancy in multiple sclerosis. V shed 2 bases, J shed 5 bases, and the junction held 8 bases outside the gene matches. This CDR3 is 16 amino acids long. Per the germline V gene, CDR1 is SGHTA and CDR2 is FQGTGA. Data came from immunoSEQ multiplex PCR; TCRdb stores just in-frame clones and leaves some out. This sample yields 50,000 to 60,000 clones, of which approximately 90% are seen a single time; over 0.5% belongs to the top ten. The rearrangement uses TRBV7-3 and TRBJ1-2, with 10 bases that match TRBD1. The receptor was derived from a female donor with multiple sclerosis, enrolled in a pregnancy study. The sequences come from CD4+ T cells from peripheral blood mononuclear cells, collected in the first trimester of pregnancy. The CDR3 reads CASSLGTGVGSYGYTF. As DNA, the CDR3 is TGTGCCAGCAGCTTAGGGACAGGGGTCGGGAGTTATGGCTACACCTTC.